The next 21 T cell receptor beta chains were all read from a single sample in a study of blood T cell repertoires in COVID-19. Assay used: immunoSEQ multiplex PCR; TCRdb lists only in-frame clones, some missing. The sample holds roughly 150,000 clones, more than 65% seen once. Sequenced input: peripheral blood. These receptors were collected from an elderly woman with acute or convalescent COVID-19.

This clone was detected only a few times. This rearrangement joins TRBV6-1 to TRBJ2-3; 7 bases are a match to TRBD1. Germline trimming cut 2 bases from V and 2 bases from J; bases unmatched to any gene: 7. The CDR3 has 16 residues. Germline V CDR1 and CDR2: MNHNS, SASEGT. Here the CDR3 reads CASSELRGLNTDTQYF. CDR3 coding DNA: TGTGCCAGCAGTGAACTAAGGGGGCTGAACACAGATACGCAGTATTTT.

As DNA, the CDR3 is TGTGCCAGCAGGACTAGCGGAGGGGATACGCAGTATTTT. Translated: CASRTSGGDTQYF. V gene TRBV12-3 or TRBV12-4 combines with J gene TRBJ2-3, with 9 bases that match TRBD2. Trimming cost V 6 bases and J 6 bases; bases outside gene matches: 4. The length of the CDR3 is 13 residues.

This clone has only one observation. The chain combines TRBV6-2 or TRBV6-3 with TRBJ2-1, with D tentatively TRBD2 (6 bases). Germline-derived CDR1 and CDR2 are MNHEY and SVGEGT. V lost 2 bases, J lost 2 bases, and 13 bases lay in between. The CDR3 has 16 residues. The CDR3 protein is CASSYPRGTTYNEQFF. The CDR3 bases are TGTGCCAGCAGTTACCCCCGGGGGACCACCTACAATGAGCAGTTCTTC.

J is TRBJ2-2 and V is TRBV5-1; TRBD2 matches 10 bases. Germline assignment: CDR1 SGHRS and CDR2 YFSETQ. CDR3 length: 16 amino acids. V shed 0 bases and J 4 bases; nucleotides not matched to a gene: 3. This chain's CDR3 is CASSLGLAGLTGELFF. In DNA form, the CDR3 reads TGCGCCAGCAGCTTGGGACTAGCGGGTCTCACCGGGGAGCTGTTTTTT.

This clone was counted a few times. The chain uses TRBV3-1 (or the pseudogene TRBV3-2) and TRBJ1-3; D might be TRBD1 (5 bases). Germline lookup yields CDR1 LGHDT and CDR2 YNNKEL (reference sequence). V was pared by 0 bases and J by 10 bases, with 10 bases between. The CDR3 loop spans 13 amino acids. CDR3 DNA: TGTGCCAGCAGCCAAGATCAGGGAGGGACCATATATTTT. Amino acids: CASSQDQGGTIYF.

V gene TRBV27 combines with J gene TRBJ2-1; TRBD2 is a possible D gene (5 bases). The germline V gene has CDR1 MNHEY and CDR2 SMNVEV (reference sequence). The CDR3 loop spans 14 amino acids. V was pared by 2 bases and J by 5 bases, with 10 bases between. The CDR3 bases are TGTGCCAGCAGTTTACGCCGGGAAAACAATGAGCAGTTCTTC. This translates into CASSLRRENNEQFF.

The chain is built from TRBV30 and TRBJ2-2; TRBD1 matches at 8 bases. This CDR3 contains 16 residues. V dropped 1 base and J dropped 7; count of bases not matched to a gene: 11. Germline CDR1 GTSNPN, CDR2 SVGIG (reference sequence). CDR3 sequence: CAWSAGQGRIGGELFF. The CDR3 region has the DNA TGTGCCTGGAGTGCAGGACAGGGTAGGATTGGCGGGGAGCTGTTTTTT.

The V and J genes are TRBV5-4 and TRBJ2-7, with 11 bases identical to TRBD2. CDR3 length: 14 amino acids. V lost 3 bases to trimming and J lost 5 bases; unmatched junction nucleotides: 4. Germline-derived CDR1 and CDR2 are SGHNT and YYREEE (reference sequence). The CDR3 loop reads CASSSTSGIDEQYF. CDR3 in DNA: TGTGCCAGCAGCTCGACTAGCGGGATCGACGAGCAGTACTTC. Full variable domain (remainder filled in from reference TRBV5-4 and TRBJ2-7): ETGVTQSPTHLIKTRGQQVTLRCSSQSGHNTVSWYQQALGQGPQFIFQYYREEENGRGNFPPRFSGLQFPNYSSELNVNALELDDSALYLCASSSTSGIDEQYFGPGTRLTVT.

The chain recombines TRBV10-1 with TRBJ1-6; tentative D call: TRBD1 (6 bases). The CDR3 runs 13 residues. CDR1 WNHNN and CDR2 SYGVQD come from the germline V gene (reference sequence). V was cut by 6 bases and J by 3 bases, with 6 bases left in between. In nucleotides, the CDR3 is TGCGCCAGCAGGGACAGCTATAATTCACCCCTCCACTTT. Protein sequence: CASRDSYNSPLHF.

V usage is TRBV27 and J usage is TRBJ1-1; D gene ambiguous. V shed 3 bases and J shed 1 base, with 9 bases lying between them. Germline V gene lookup returns CDR1 MNHEY and CDR2 SMNVEV (reference sequence). The CDR3 loop spans 14 amino acids. The CDR3 DNA follows: TGTGCCAGCAGTTTGCTGGGGAGGAACACTGAAGCTTTCTTT. Translated, it gives CASSLLGRNTEAFF.

The sample holds one count of this clone. The chain links TRBV5-4 to TRBJ2-1; 8 bases map to TRBD2. The CDR3 contains 14 residues. V was pared by 4 bases and J by 9 bases, with 9 bases of the junction left unmatched. Germline V gene sequence: CDR1 SGHNT, CDR2 YYREEE (reference sequence). The CDR3 spells CASSLRTSLGEQFF. DNA of the CDR3: TGTGCCAGCAGCCTCCGGACTAGCTTAGGTGAGCAGTTCTTC. Full variable domain (remainder filled in from reference TRBV5-4 and TRBJ2-1): ETGVTQSPTHLIKTRGQQVTLRCSSQSGHNTVSWYQQALGQGPQFIFQYYREEENGRGNFPPRFSGLQFPNYSSELNVNALELDDSALYLCASSLRTSLGEQFFGPGTRLTVL.

The chain employs TRBV9 and TRBJ1-4; TRBD1 agrees at 7 bases. V was clipped by 3 bases and J by 5 bases; unmatched bases: 7. The germline V gene encodes CDR1 SGDLS and CDR2 YYNGEE. The CDR3 length is 15 residues. CDR3 coding DNA: TGTGCCAGCAGCGCCGACAGGGATGGAAATGAAAAACTGTTTTTT. It codes for CASSADRDGNEKLFF.

This clone was counted once. This chain links TRBV10-3 with TRBJ1-5; no clear D. The V and J ends lost 3 bases and 2 bases respectively, with 5 bases between them. CDR1 ENHRY and CDR2 SYGVKD come from the germline V gene. The CDR3 consists of 13 residues. CDR3 sequence: CAISDQGNQPQHF. The CDR3 DNA sequence: TGTGCCATCAGTGATCAGGGCAATCAGCCCCAGCATTTT.

V is TRBV18 and J is TRBJ2-3, with D unresolved. The CDR3 is 16 amino acids. V lost 3 bases to trimming and J lost 1 base, with 14 bases between them. Germline CDR1 is KGHSH and CDR2 is LQKENI. In nucleotides, the CDR3 is TGTGCCAGCTCACCGCGGAAAGCTGAGGGCACAGATACGCAGTATTTT. Protein: CASSPRKAEGTDTQYF.

The chain joins TRBV7-9 to TRBJ1-1; 10 bases match TRBD1. Germline V CDR1 and CDR2: SEHNR, FQNEAQ (reference sequence). V lost 7 bases, J lost 3 bases, and 11 bases stayed unmatched. The length of the CDR3 is 16 residues. CDR3 residues: CASTKSRTGGDTEAFF. In nucleotides, the CDR3 is TGTGCCAGCACCAAATCTCGGACAGGGGGGGACACTGAAGCTTTCTTT.

The rearrangement joins TRBV4-2 to TRBJ1-5; D possibly corresponds to TRBD1 (6 bases). The CDR3 covers 16 residues. V was clipped by 1 base and J by 2 bases, with 12 bases between them. The germline CDR1 and CDR2 sequences are LGHNA and YNFKEQ. CDR3 DNA sequence: TGTGCCAGCAGCCAAGCACCCGGGACACGCAATCAGCCCCAGCATTTT. It specifies CASSQAPGTRNQPQHF.

This clone was picked up one time. This chain links TRBV6-5 with TRBJ2-1; TRBD2 is a possible D gene (7 bases). Germline CDR1 MNHEY, CDR2 SVGAGI. CDR3 length equals 14 residues. Trimming shortened V by 6 bases and J by 1 base, and 10 bases separated the two germline ends. The CDR3 here is CASREGGSYNEQFF. CDR3 nucleotides: TGTGCCAGCAGGGAGGGGGGGTCCTACAATGAGCAGTTCTTC.

The genes are TRBV12-3 or TRBV12-4 and TRBJ1-1; no firm D call. The CDR3 is 13 residues long. V dropped 6 bases and J dropped 2 bases, with 10 bases sitting between them. CDR3 sequence reads: CASRRHDNTEAFF. The CDR3 DNA follows: TGTGCCAGCAGAAGACACGACAACACTGAAGCTTTCTTT.

This sequence joins TRBV11-2 and TRBJ2-5, with 10 bases that match TRBD2. Germline V CDR1 and CDR2: SGHAT, FQNNGV. Trimming removed 2 bases from V and 4 bases from J; junction bases left unmatched: 7. The CDR3 consists of 16 residues. In DNA, the CDR3 is TGTGCCAGCAGCTTACGAGCTAGCGGGGGAAGAGAGACCCAGTACTTC. Its translation: CASSLRASGGRETQYF.

This chain uses TRBV7-9 with TRBJ2-3; D is perhaps TRBD1 (6 bases). Germline lookup yields CDR1 SEHNR and CDR2 FQNEAQ (reference sequence). This CDR3 is built from 15 residues. The ends were cut back, 5 bases at V and 0 bases at J, with 12 bases in the middle. The chain's CDR3 is CASSPWGRSTDTQYF. DNA for the CDR3: TGTGCCAGCAGCCCATGGGGGCGTAGCACAGATACGCAGTATTTT.

This chain joins TRBV19 and TRBJ1-5; 12 bases are a match to TRBD1. After removal of 4 bases from V and 1 base from J, the junction contained 11 bases not matched to a gene. Germline V gene sequence: CDR1 LNHDA, CDR2 SQIVND (reference sequence). The CDR3 sequence is 19 residues long. In nucleotides, the CDR3 is TGTGCCAGTAGTACCCCTCCCGGGACAGGGGGCGGAAGCAATCAGCCCCAGCATTTT. Translating it yields CASSTPPGTGGGSNQPQHF.